This TCR beta chain derives from a study of CD8+ T cells in alopecia areata. Findings of the study overall: On tofacitinib, scalp clonality and expanded CD8+ clones among top 100 fell significantly.

RNA was extracted and reverse transcribed into cDNA as the sequencing template. This table comes from immunoSEQ multiplex PCR, and its TCRdb copy is limited to in-frame clones, with some not included. The sample holds roughly 200,000 clones; around two fifths are singletons and the top ten take 0.4% to 0.55%. Treatment given: oral pan-JAK inhibitor, 5-10 mg twice daily. This clone has just a few counts. No antigen is known for it. The CDR3 is 14 residues long. V lost 1 base and J 6 bases, leaving 13 bases between the germline ends. CDR1 and CDR2 (germline): SGHDN, FVKESK. The V gene is TRBV14, the J gene TRBJ2-7; TRBD2 might be the D (7 bases). The sample was CD4+ T cells sorted from blood, taken at approximately week 34, from a patient treated with tofacitinib. The clonotype originates from a human donor with alopecia areata. Here the CDR3 DNA reads TGTGCCAGCAGCCAAGCTCGGGGGGCCGCCGAGCAGTACTTC. It codes for CASSQARGAAEQYF.